This T cell receptor (beta chain) comes out of a study of PD-1 blockade in classical Hodgkin lymphoma. Findings and limits, study-wide: CD4+ TCR diversity climbed significantly by C4D1, unlike CD8+ TCR diversity. Partial responders and progressors had significantly lower baseline TCR diversity. Newly diagnosed patients were reported to start with lower TCR diversity than healthy donors.

There was relapse after autologous stem cell transplantation in every patient, and there was variation in brentuximab vedotin exposure. Concerning this clone: The antigen remains undetermined.

The V and J ends lost 0 bases and 2 bases, in that order; junction bases with no gene match: 5. The V gene's germline CDR1 is LGHNT and CDR2 FRNRAP. The length of the CDR3 is 18 residues. Libraries were prepared by immunoSEQ multiplex PCR; TCRdb keeps only in-frame clonotypes and omits some of them. Of 9,500 to 10,000 clones listed, approximately 90% are singletons. The chain links TRBV12-5 to TRBJ2-1, with 12 bases aligning to TRBD2. The origin of this receptor is a human donor with classical Hodgkin lymphoma. Sequencing was performed on peripheral blood mononuclear cells (PBMCs), taken at baseline. DNA for the CDR3: TGTGCTAGTGGTTTGGTAACTAGCGGGAGGTGGCCCTACAATGAGCAGTTCTTC. Its protein product is CASGLVTSGRWPYNEQFF.